This record concerns one T cell receptor (beta chain) sequence. The antigen remains unidentified. CD45RO-negative cells were positively selected for CCR7, leaving out terminally differentiated effector memory CD45RA+ cells. This sample stems from a study of shared clonotypes between healthy human individuals. Trimming removed 0 bases at V and 7 bases at J, with 11 bases between. CDR1 and CDR2 (germline): SGDLS, YYNGEE. The CDR3 totals 13 residues. Study-wide results and caveats: Clonotypes shared by all four donors outscored non-shared clonotypes in generation probability.

Sequencing was performed with immunoSEQ multiplex PCR; in TCRdb, only in-frame clones are kept and a portion is missing. Of about 1,800,000 clones in the sample, about 95% are singletons; the top ten hold approximately 1.2%. The sample taken for sequencing was naive CD8+ T cells sorted from blood. This sequence was found in a man aged 18-30 years in good health. The chain has TRBV9 and TRBJ2-7; D may be TRBD1 or TRBD2 (6 bases each). CDR3 sequence reads: CASSVDRGEEQYF. For the CDR3, the DNA is TGTGCCAGCAGCGTAGATAGGGGGGAGGAGCAGTACTTC. The full variable domain, completed using reference TRBV9 and TRBJ2-7, is DSGVTQTPKHLITATGQRVTLRCSPRSGDLSVYWYQQSLDQGLQFLIQYYNGEERAKGNILERFSAQQFPDLHSELNLSSLELGDSALYFCASSVDRGEEQYFGPGTRLTVT.